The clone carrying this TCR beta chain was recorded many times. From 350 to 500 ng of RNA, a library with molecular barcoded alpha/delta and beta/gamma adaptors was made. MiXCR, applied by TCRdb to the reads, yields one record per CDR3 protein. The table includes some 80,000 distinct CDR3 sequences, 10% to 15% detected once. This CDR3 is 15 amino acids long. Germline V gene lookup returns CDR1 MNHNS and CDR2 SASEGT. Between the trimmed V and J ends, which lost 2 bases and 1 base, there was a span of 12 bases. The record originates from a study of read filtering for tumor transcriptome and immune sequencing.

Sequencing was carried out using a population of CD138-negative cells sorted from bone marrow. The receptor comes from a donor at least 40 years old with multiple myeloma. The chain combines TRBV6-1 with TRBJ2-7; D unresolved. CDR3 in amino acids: CASSERLLSSYEQYF. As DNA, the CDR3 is TGTGCCAGCAGTGAAAGACTGCTTTCATCCTACGAGCAGTACTTC.